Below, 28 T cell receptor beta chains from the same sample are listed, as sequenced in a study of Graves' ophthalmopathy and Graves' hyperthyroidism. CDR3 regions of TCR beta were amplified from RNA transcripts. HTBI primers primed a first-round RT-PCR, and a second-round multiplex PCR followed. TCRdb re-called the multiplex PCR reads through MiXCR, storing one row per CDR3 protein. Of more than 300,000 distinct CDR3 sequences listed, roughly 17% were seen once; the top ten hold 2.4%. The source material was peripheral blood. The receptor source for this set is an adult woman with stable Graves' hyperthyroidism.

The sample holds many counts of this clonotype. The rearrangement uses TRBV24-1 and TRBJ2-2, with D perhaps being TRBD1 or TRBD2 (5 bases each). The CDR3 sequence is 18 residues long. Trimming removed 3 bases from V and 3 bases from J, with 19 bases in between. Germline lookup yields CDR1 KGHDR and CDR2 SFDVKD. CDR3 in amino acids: CATSDPASEGHHTGELFF. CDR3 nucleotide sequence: TGTGCCACCAGTGATCCTGCGTCCGAGGGGCATCACACCGGGGAGCTGTTTTTT.

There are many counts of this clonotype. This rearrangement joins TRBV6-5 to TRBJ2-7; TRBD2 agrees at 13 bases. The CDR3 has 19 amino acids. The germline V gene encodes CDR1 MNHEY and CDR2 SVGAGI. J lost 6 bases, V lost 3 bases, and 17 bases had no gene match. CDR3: CASSYFGLAGEPGVSEQYF. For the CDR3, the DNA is TGTGCCAGCAGTTATTTCGGACTAGCGGGAGAGCCGGGAGTTAGCGAGCAGTACTTC.

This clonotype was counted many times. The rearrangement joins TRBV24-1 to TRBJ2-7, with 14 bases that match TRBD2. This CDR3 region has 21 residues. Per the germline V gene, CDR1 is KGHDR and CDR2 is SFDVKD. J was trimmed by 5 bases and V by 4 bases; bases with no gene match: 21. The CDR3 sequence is CATSDQRSSTGTSGRVDEQYF. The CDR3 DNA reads TGTGCCACCAGTGACCAACGCTCCTCTACCGGGACTAGCGGGAGAGTAGACGAGCAGTACTTC.

In nucleotides, the CDR3 is TGTGCCATCAGGGGAGAAAAGGGACTAGCGGGAGGAATGAAAACCGGGGAGCTGTTTTTT. Its translation: CAIRGEKGLAGGMKTGELFF. The chain combines TRBV10-3 with TRBJ2-2; 15 bases are shared with TRBD2. This CDR3 is built from 20 residues. Germline assignment: CDR1 ENHRY and CDR2 SYGVKD. The J segment lost 5 bases and the V segment lost 6 bases, leaving 16 bases of the junction unmatched.

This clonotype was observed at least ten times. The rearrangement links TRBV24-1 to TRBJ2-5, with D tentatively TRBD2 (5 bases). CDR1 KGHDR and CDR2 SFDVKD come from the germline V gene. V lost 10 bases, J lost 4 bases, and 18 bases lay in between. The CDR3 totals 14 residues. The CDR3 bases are TGTGCCACGGCGGCGGGTACGGGGAGAGAGACCCAGTACTTC. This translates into CATAAGTGRETQYF.

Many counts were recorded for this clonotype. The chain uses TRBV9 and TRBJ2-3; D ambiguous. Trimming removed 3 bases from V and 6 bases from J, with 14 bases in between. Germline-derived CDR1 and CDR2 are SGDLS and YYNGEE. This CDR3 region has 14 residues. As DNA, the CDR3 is TGTGCCAGCAGCGAACAGCTAGGCGTGGATACGCAGTATTTT. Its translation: CASSEQLGVDTQYF. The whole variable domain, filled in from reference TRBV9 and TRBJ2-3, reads DSGVTQTPKHLITATGQRVTLRCSPRSGDLSVYWYQQSLDQGLQFLIQYYNGEERAKGNILERFSAQQFPDLHSELNLSSLELGDSALYFCASSEQLGVDTQYFGPGTRLTVL.

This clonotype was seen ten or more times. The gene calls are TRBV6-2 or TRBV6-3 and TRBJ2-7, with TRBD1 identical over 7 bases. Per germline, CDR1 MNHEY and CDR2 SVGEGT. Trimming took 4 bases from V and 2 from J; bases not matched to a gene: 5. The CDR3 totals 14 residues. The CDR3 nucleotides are TGTGCCAGCAGTTCCTCAACAGGGGCCTACGAGCAGTACTTC. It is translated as CASSSSTGAYEQYF.

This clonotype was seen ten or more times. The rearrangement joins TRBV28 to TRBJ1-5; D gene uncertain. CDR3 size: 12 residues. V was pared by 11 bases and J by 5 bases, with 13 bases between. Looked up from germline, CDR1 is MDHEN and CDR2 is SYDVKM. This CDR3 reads CAVTRRDQPQHF. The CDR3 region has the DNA TGTGCCGTAACTAGGAGGGATCAGCCCCAGCATTTT.

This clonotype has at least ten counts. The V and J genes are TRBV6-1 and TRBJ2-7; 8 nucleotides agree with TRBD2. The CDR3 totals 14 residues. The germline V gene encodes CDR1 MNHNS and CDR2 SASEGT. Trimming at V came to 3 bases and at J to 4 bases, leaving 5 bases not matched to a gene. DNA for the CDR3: TGTGCCAGCAGTGATTCGGGACTAGAATACGAGCAGTACTTC. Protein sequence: CASSDSGLEYEQYF.

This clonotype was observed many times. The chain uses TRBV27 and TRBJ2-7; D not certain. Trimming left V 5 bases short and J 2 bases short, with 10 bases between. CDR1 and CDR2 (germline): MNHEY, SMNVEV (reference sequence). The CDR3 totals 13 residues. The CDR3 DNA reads TGTGCCAGCAGTCACTCAGTGGCCTACGAGCAGTACTTC. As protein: CASSHSVAYEQYF.

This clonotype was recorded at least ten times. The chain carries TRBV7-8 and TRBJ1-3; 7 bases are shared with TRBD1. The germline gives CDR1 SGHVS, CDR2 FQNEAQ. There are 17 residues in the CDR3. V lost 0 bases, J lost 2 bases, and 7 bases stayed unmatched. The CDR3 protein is CASSLAIDGTAGNTIYF. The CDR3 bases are TGTGCCAGCAGCTTAGCTATTGATGGGACAGCTGGAAACACCATATATTTT.

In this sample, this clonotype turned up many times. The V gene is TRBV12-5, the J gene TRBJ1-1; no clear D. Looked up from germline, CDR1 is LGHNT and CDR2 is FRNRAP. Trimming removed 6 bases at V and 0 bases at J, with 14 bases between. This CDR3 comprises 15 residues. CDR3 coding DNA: TGTGCTAGTGGAGCCGACCACACACTGAACACTGAAGCTTTCTTT. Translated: CASGADHTLNTEAFF.

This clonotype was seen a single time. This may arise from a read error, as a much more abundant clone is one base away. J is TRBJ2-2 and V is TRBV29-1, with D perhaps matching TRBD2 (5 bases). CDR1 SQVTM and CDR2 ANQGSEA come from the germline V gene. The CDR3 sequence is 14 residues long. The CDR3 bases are TGCAGCGTTGGGATCCCAGAAAACACCGGGGAGCTGTGTTTT. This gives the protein CSVGIPENTGELCF.

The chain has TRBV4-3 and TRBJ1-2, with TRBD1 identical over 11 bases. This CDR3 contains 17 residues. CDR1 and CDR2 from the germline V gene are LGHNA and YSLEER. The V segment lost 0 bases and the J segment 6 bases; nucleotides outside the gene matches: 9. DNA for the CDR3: TGCGCCAGCAGCCAAGAAACGGGGACAGGGGGATGGAATGGCTACACCTTC. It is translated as CASSQETGTGGWNGYTF.

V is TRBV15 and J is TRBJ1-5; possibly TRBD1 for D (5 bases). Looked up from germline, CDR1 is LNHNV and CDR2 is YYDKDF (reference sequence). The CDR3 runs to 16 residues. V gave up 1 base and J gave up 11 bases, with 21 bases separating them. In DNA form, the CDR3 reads TGTGCCACCAGCAGAGTTACGGGGCCGGTCAATCCGTCCCAGCATTTT. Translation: CATSRVTGPVNPSQHF. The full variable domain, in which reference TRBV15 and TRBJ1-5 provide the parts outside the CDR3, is DAMVIQNPRYQVTQFGKPVTLSCSQTLNHNVMYWYQQKSSQAPKLLFHYYDKDFNNEADTPDNFQSRRPNTSFCFLDIRSPGLGDTAMYLCATSRVTGPVNPSQHFGDGTRLSIL.

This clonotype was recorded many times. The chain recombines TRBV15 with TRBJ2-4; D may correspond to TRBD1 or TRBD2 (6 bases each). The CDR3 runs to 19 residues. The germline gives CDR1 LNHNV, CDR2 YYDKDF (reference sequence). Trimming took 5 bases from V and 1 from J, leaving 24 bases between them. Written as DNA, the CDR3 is TGTGCCACCAGCGAGAGGGGGGCCGCCTCGGGGAGGGCCAAAAACATTCAGTACTTC. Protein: CATSERGAASGRAKNIQYF. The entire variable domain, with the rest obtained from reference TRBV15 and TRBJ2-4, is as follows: DAMVIQNPRYQVTQFGKPVTLSCSQTLNHNVMYWYQQKSSQAPKLLFHYYDKDFNNEADTPDNFQSRRPNTSFCFLDIRSPGLGDTAMYLCATSERGAASGRAKNIQYFGAGTRLSVL.

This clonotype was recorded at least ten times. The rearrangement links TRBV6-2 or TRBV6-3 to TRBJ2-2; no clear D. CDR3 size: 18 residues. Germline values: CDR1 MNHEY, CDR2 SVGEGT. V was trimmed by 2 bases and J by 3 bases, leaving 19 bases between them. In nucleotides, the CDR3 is TGTGCCAGCAGTTACACAACCCCGATCTGGGGTCACACCGGGGAGCTGTTTTTT. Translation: CASSYTTPIWGHTGELFF.

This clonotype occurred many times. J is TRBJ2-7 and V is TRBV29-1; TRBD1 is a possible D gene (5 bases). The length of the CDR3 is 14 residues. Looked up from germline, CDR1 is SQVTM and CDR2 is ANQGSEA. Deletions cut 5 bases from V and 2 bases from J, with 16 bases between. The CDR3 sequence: CSVLTGRATYEQYF. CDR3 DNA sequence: TGCAGCGTTCTCACAGGTCGGGCCACCTACGAGCAGTACTTC.

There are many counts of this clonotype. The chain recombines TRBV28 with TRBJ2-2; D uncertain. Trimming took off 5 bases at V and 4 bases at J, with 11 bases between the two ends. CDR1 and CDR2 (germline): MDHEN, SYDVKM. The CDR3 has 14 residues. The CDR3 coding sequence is TGTGCCAGCAGTCCGTATTGGGGCACCGGGGAGCTGTTTTTT. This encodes CASSPYWGTGELFF.

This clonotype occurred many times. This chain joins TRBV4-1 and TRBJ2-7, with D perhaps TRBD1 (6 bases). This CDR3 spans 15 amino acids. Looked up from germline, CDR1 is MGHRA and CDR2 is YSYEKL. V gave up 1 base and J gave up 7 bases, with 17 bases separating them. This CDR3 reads CASSQAGTRPREQYF. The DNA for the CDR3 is TGCGCCAGCAGCCAAGCGGGGACACGGCCTCGTGAGCAGTACTTC.

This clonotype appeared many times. The CDR3 nucleotides are TGTGCCAGCAGTACCCTCTATGGCCCAGAGGGAGAGACCCAGTACTTC. It specifies CASSTLYGPEGETQYF. The chain combines TRBV28 with TRBJ2-5; D may be TRBD2 (5 bases). The CDR3 has 16 amino acids. V lost 5 bases and J lost 4, with 20 bases in between. Germline CDR1 is MDHEN and CDR2 is SYDVKM.

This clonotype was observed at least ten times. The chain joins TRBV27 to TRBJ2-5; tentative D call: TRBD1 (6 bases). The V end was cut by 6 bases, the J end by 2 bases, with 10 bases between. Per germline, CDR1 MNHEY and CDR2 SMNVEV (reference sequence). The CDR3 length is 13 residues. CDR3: CASRRTEQETQYF. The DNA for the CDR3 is TGTGCCAGCAGGAGGACAGAACAAGAGACCCAGTACTTC.

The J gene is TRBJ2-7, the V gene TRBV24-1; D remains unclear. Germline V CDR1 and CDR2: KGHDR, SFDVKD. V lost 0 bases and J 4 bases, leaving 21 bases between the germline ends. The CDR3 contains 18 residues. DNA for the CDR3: TGTGCCACCAGTGATTTGCCCCCAAAGGCGATAGTCGAATACGAGCAGTACTTC. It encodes CATSDLPPKAIVEYEQYF.

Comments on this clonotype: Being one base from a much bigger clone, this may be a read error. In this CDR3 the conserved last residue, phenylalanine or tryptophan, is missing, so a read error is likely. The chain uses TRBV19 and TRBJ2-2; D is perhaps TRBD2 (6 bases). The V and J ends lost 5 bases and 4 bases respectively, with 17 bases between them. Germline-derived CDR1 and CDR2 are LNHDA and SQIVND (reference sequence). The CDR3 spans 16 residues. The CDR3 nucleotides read TGTGCCAGTAGTGTGGGACTTCCGAAACTCACCGGGGAGCTGTTTTTG. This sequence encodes CASSVGLPKLTGELFL.

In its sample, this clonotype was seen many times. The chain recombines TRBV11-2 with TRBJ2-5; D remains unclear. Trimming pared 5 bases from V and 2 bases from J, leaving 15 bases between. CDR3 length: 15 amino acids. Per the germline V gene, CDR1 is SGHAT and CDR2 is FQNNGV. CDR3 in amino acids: CASSAPWVRQETQYF. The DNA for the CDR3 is TGTGCCAGCAGCGCTCCCTGGGTACGACAAGAGACCCAGTACTTC.

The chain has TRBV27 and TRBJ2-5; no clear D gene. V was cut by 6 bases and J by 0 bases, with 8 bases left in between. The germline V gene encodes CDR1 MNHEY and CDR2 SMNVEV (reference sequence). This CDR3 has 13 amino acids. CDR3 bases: TGTGCCAGCAGACGATGGGACCAAGAGACCCAGTACTTC. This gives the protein CASRRWDQETQYF.

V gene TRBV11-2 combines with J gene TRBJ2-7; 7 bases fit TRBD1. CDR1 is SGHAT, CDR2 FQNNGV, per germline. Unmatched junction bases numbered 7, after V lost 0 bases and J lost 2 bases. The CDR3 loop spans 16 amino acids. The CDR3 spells CASSLDPQGVAYEQYF. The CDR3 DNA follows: TGTGCCAGCAGCTTAGATCCGCAGGGGGTCGCCTACGAGCAGTACTTC. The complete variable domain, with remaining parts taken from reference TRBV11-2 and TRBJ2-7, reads EAGVAQSPRYKIIEKRQSVAFWCNPISGHATLYWYQQILGQGPKLLIQFQNNGVVDDSQLPKDRFSAERLKGVDSTLKIQPAKLEDSAVYLCASSLDPQGVAYEQYFGPGTRLTVT.

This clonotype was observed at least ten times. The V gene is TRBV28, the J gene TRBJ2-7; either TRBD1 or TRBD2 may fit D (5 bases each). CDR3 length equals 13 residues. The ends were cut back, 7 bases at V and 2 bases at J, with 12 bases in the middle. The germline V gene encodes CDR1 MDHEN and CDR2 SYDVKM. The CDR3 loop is CASTGRAPYEQYF. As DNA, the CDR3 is TGTGCCAGCACAGGGCGGGCCCCCTACGAGCAGTACTTC.